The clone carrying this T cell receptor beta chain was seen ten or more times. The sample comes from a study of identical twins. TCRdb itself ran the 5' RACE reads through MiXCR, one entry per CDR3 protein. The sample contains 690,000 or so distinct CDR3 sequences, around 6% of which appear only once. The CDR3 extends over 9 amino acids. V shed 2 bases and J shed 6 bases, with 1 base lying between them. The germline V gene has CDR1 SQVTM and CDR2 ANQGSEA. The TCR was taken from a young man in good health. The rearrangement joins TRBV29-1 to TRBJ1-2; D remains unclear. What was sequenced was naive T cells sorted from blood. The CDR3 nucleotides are TGCAGCGTTGAACATGGCTACACCTTC. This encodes CSVEHGYTF.